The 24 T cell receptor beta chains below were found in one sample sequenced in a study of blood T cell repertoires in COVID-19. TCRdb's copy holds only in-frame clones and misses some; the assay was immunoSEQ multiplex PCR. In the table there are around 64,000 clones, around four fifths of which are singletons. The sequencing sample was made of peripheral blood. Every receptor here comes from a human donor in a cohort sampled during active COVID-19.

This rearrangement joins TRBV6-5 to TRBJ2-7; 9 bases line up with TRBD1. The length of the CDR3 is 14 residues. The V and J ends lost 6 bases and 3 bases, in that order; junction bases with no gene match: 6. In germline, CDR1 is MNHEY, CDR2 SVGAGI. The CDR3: CASSIDRGGYEQYF. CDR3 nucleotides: TGTGCCAGCAGCATCGACAGGGGGGGCTACGAGCAGTACTTC.

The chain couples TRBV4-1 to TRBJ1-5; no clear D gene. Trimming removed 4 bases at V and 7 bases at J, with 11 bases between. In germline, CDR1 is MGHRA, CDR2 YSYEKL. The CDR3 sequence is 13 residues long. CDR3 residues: CASSRNLRQPQHF. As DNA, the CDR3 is TGCGCCAGCAGCCGTAATCTTCGGCAGCCCCAGCATTTT.

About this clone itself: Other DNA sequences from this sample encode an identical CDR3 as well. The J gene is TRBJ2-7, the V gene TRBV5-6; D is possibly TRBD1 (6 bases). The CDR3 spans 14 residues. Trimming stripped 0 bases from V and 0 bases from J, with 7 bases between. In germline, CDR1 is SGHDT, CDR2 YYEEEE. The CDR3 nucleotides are TGTGCCAGCAGCTTGGGGACAGCCTCCTACGAGCAGTACTTC. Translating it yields CASSLGTASYEQYF. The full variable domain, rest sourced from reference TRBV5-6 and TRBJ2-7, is DAGVTQSPTHLIKTRGQQVTLRCSPKSGHDTVSWYQQALGQGPQFIFQYYEEEERQRGNFPDRFSGHQFPNYSSELNVNALLLGDSALYLCASSLGTASYEQYFGPGTRLTVT.

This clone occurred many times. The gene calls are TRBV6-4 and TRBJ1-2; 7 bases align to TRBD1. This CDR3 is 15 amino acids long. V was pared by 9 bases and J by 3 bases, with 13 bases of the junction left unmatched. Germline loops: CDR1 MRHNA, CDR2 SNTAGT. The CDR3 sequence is CAREGAGRWHYGYTF. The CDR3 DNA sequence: TGTGCCAGGGAGGGGGCAGGGAGGTGGCACTATGGCTACACCTTC.

Written as DNA, the CDR3 is TGTGCCAGCAGCTTAGACCCCCCGGGGGGTGGTACAGATACGCAGTATTTT. Encoded protein: CASSLDPPGGGTDTQYF. The chain joins TRBV11-2 to TRBJ2-3; 7 nucleotides agree with TRBD2. CDR1 is SGHAT and CDR2 is FQNNGV in the germline V gene. V was pared by 0 bases and J by 3 bases, with 9 bases of the junction left unmatched. There are 17 residues in the CDR3.

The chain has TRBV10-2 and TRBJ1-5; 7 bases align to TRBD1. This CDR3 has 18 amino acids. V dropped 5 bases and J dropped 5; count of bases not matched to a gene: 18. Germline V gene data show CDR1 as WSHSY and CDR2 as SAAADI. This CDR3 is CASSRVKIGQVGDQPQHF. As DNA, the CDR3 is TGCGCCAGCAGTAGGGTCAAGATTGGACAGGTTGGAGATCAGCCCCAGCATTTT.

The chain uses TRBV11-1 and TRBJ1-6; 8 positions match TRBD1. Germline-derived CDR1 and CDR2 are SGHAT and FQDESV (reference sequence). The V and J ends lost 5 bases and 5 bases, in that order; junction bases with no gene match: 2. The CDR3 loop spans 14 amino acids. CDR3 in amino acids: CASSRTGNNSPLHF. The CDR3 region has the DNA TGTGCCAGCAGCCGGACAGGGAATAATTCACCCCTCCACTTT.

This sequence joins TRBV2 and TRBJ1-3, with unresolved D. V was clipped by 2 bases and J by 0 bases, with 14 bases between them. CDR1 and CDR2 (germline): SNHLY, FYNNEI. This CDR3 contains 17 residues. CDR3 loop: CASSERVGGYSGNTIYF. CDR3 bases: TGTGCCAGCAGTGAACGGGTCGGTGGGTACTCTGGAAACACCATATATTTT.

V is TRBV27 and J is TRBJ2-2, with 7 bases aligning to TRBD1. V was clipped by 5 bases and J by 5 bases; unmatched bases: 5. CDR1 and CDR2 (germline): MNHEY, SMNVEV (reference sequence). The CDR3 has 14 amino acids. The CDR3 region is CASSLGGSTGELFF. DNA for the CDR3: TGTGCCAGCAGTCTAGGGGGCAGTACCGGGGAGCTGTTTTTT.

DNA of the CDR3: TGTGCCAGCAGTTACTCGGGAGGAATCTCCTACGAGCAGTACGTC. Protein product: CASSYSGGISYEQYV. The rearrangement links TRBV6-6 to TRBJ2-7, with D tentatively TRBD2 (6 bases). The CDR3 is made up of 15 amino acids. Germline CDR1 and CDR2: MNHNY and SVGAGI (reference sequence). Trimming pared 0 bases from V and 0 bases from J, leaving 9 bases between.

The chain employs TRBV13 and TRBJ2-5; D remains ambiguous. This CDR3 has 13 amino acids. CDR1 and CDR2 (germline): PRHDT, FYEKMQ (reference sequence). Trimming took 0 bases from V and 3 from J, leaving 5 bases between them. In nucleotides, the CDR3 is TGTGCCAGCAGCTTAGGGGGCAAAGAGACCCAGTACTTC. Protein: CASSLGGKETQYF.

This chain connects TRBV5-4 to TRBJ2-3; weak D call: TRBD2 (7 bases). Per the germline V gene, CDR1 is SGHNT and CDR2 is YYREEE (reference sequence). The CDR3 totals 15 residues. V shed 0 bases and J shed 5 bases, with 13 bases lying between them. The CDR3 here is CASSLGWGGGDTQYF. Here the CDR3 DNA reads TGTGCCAGCAGCTTGGGTTGGGGGGGCGGAGATACGCAGTATTTT.

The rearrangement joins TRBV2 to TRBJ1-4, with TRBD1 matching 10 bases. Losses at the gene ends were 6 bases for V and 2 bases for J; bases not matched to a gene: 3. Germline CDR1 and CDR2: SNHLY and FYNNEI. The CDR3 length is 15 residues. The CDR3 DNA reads TGTGCCAGCAGGCGACAGGGGGCGACTAATGAAAAACTGTTTTTT. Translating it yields CASRRQGATNEKLFF.

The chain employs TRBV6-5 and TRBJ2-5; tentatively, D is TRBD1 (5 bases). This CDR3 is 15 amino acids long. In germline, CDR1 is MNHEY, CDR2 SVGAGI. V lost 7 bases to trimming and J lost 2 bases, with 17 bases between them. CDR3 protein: CASTRVWGKQETQYF. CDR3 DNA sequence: TGTGCCAGCACCAGGGTTTGGGGTAAACAAGAGACCCAGTACTTC.

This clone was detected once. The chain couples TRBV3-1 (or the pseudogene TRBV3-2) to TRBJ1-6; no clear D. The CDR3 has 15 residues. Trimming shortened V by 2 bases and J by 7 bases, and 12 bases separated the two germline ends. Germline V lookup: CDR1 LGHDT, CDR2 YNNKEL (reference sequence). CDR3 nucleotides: TGTGCCAGCAGCCAATATCGGGGAGGAAATTCACCCCTCCACTTT. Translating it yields CASSQYRGGNSPLHF.

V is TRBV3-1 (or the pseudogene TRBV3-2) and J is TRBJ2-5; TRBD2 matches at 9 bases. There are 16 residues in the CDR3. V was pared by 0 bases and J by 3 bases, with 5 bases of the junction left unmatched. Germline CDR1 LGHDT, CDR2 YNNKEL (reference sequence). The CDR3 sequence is CASSQDLSGGKETQYF. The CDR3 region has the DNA TGTGCCAGCAGCCAAGATCTCAGCGGGGGGAAAGAGACCCAGTACTTC.

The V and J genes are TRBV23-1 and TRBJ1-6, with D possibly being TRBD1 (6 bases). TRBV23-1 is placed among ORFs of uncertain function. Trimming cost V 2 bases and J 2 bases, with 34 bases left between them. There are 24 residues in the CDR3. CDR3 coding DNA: TGCGCCAGCAGTCAAGGACGAAGCAACAGCCCCGGGACACGGGGCCCTCCCTATAATTCACCCCTCCACTTT. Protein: CASSQGRSNSPGTRGPPYNSPLHF.

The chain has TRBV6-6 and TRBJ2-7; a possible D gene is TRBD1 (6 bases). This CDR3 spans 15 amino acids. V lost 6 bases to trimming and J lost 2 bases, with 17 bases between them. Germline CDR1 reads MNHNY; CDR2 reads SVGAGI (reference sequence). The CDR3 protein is CASRPTGQKTYEQYV. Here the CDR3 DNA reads TGTGCCAGCAGGCCTACAGGGCAAAAGACCTACGAGCAGTACGTC.

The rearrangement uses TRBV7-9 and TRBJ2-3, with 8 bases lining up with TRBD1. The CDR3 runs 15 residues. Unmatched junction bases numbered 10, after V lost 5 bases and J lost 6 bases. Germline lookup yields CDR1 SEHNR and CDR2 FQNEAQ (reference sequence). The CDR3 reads CASSNGQGSADTQYF. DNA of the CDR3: TGTGCCAGCAGCAACGGACAGGGTTCCGCCGATACGCAGTATTTT. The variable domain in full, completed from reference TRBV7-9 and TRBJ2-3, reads DTGVSQNPRHKITKRGQNVTFRCDPISEHNRLYWYRQTLGQGPEFLTYFQNEAQLEKSRLLSDRFSAERPKGSFSTLEIQRTEQGDSAMYLCASSNGQGSADTQYFGPGTRLTVL.

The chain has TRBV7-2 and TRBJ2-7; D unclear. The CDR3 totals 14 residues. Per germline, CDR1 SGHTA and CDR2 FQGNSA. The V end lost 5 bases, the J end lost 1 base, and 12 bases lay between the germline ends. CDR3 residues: CASSRLIQSYEQYF. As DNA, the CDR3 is TGTGCCAGCAGCCGCTTAATACAGTCCTACGAGCAGTACTTC.

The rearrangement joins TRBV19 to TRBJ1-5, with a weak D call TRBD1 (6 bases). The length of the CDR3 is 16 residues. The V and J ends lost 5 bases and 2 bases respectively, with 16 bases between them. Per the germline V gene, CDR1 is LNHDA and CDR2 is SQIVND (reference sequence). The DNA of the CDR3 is TGTGCCAGTAGTTCACACAGGGTCATAGGCAATCAGCCCCAGCATTTT. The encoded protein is CASSSHRVIGNQPQHF.

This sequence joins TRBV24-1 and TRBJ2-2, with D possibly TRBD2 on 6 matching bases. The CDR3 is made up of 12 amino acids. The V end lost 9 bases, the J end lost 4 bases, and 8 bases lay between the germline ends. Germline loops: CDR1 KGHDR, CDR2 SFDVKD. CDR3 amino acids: CATRGSTGELFF. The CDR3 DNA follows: TGTGCCACCCGGGGGTCCACCGGGGAGCTGTTTTTT.

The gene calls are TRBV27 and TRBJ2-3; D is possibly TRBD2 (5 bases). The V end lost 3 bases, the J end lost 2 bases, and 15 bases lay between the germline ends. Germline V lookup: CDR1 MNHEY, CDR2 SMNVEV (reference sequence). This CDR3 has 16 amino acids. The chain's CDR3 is CASSFRGYGVTDTQYF. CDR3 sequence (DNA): TGTGCCAGCAGTTTCAGAGGGTATGGGGTCACAGATACGCAGTATTTT.

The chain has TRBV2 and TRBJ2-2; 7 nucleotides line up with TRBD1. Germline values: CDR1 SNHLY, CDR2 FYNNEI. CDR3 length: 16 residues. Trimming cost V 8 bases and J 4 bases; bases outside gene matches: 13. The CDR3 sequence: CASQLMDYRGTGELFF. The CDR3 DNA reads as TGTGCCAGCCAACTAATGGATTACAGGGGCACCGGGGAGCTGTTTTTT. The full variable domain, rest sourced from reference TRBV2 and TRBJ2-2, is EPEVTQTPSHQVTQMGQEVILRCVPISNHLYFYWYRQILGQKVEFLVSFYNNEISEKSEIFDDQFSVERPDGSNFTLKIRSTKLEDSAMYFCASQLMDYRGTGELFFGEGSRLTVL.